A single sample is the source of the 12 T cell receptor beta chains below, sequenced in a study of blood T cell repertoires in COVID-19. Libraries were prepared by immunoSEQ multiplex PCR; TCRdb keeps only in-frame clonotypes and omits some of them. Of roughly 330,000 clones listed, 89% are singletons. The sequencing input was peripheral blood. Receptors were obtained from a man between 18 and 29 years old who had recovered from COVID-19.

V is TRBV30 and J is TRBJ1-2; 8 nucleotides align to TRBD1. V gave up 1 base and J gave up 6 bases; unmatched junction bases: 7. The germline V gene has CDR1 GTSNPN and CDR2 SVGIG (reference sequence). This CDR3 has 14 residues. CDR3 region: CAWSGGQVRDGYTF. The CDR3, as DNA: TGTGCCTGGAGTGGGGGACAGGTACGAGATGGCTACACCTTC.

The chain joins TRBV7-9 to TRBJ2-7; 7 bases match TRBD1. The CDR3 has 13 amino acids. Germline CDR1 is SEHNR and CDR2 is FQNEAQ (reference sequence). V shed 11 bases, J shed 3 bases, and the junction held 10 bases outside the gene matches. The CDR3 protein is CAGERQGVYEQYF. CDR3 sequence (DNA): TGTGCCGGCGAAAGACAGGGAGTCTACGAGCAGTACTTC.

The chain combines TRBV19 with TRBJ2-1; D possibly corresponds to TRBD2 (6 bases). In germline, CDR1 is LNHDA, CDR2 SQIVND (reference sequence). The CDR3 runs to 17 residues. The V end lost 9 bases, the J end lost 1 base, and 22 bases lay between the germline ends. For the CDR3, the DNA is TGTGCCAGCCGTAGCGGTCAGACTTTTCTATCCTACAATGAGCAGTTCTTC. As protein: CASRSGQTFLSYNEQFF.

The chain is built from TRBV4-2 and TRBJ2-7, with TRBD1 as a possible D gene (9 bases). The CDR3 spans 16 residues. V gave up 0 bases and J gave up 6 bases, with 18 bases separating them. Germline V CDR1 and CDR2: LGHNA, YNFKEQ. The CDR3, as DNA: TGTGCCAGCAGCCAAGATAGCGGGACAGGGATGCCCGAGCAGTACTTC. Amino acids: CASSQDSGTGMPEQYF.

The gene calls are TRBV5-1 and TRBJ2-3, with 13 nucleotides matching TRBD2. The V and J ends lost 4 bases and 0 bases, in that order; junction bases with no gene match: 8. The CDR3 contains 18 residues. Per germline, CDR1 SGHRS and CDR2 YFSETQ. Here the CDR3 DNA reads TGCGCCAGCAGCCTCGGACTAGCGGGGGAGACTAGCACAGATACGCAGTATTTT. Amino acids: CASSLGLAGETSTDTQYF. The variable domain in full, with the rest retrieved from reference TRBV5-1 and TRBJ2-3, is KAGVTQTPRYLIKTRGQQVTLSCSPISGHRSVSWYQQTPGQGLQFLFEYFSETQRNKGNFPGRFSGRQFSNSRSEMNVSTLELGDSALYLCASSLGLAGETSTDTQYFGPGTRLTVL.

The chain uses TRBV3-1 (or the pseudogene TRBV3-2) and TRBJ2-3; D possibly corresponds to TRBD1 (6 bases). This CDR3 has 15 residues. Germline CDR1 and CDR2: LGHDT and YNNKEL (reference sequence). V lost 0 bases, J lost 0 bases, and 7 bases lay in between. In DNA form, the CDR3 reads TGTGCCAGCAGCCAAGAGGGGGCTAGCACAGATACGCAGTATTTT. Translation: CASSQEGASTDTQYF.

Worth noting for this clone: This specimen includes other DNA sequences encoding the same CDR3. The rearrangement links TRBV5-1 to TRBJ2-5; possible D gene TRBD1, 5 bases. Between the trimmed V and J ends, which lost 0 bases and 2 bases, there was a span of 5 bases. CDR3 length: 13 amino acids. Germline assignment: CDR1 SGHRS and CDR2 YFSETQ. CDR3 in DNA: TGCGCCAGCAGCTTGGGACAGCAAGAGACCCAGTACTTC. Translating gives CASSLGQQETQYF.

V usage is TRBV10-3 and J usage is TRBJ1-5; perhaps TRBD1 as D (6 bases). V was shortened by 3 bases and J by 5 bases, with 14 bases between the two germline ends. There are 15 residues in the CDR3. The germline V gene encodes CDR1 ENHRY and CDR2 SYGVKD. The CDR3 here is CAISEVGTTDQPQHF. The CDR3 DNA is TGTGCCATCAGTGAAGTGGGGACAACCGATCAGCCCCAGCATTTT.

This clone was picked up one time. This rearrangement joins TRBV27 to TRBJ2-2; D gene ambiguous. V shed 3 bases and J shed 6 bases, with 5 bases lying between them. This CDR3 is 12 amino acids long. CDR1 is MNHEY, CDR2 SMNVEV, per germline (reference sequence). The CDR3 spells CASSLSPGELFF. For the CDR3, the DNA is TGTGCCAGCAGTTTGTCTCCCGGGGAGCTGTTTTTT.

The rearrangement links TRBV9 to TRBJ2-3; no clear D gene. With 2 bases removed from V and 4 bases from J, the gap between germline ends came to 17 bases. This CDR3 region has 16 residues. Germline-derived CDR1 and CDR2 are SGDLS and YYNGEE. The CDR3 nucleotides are TGTGCCAGCAGCGTTAACGAGCGCTTTCATCCAGATACGCAGTATTTT. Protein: CASSVNERFHPDTQYF.

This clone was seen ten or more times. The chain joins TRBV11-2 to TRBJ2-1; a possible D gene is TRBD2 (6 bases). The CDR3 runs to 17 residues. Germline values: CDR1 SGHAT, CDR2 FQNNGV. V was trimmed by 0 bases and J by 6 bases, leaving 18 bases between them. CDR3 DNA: TGTGCCAGCAGCTTAGACCGTGAGGTGCTCGGGGGCAATGAGCAGTTCTTC. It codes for CASSLDREVLGGNEQFF.

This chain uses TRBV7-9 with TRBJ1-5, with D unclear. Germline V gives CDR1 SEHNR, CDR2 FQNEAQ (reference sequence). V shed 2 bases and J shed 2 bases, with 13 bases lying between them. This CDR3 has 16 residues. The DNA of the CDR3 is TGTGCCAGCAGCTTAAATTTCGACACAGGCAATCAGCCCCAGCATTTT. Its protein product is CASSLNFDTGNQPQHF.